This entry features one T cell receptor (beta chain) sequence. The sample originates from a study of T cell responses to AZD1222 COVID-19 vaccine. Data came from immunoSEQ multiplex PCR; TCRdb stores just in-frame clones and leaves some out. The profile shows fewer than 110,000 clones, 70% to 90% of them singletons. This CDR3 spans 14 amino acids. CDR1 is MGHDK and CDR2 is SYGVNS in the germline V gene. V was pared by 8 bases and J by 1 base, with 11 bases between. This chain links TRBV25-1 with TRBJ2-2, with D perhaps TRBD1 (5 bases). The receptor was derived from an adult in good health. Specimen: peripheral blood, collected on day 0 of AZD1222 vaccination. The CDR3 coding sequence is TGTGCCAGCTCCCGGCAGGGGAACACCGGGGAGCTGTTTTTT. Residues: CASSRQGNTGELFF. The variable domain in full, completed from reference TRBV25-1 and TRBJ2-2, reads EADIYQTPRYLVIGTGKKITLECSQTMGHDKMYWYQQDPGMELHLIHYSYGVNSTEKGDLSSESTVSRIRTEHFPLTLESARPSHTSQYLCASSRQGNTGELFFGEGSRLTVL.